This TCR beta chain appears in the sequencing data of a study of T cell responses to AZD1222 COVID-19 vaccine. Study observations and caveats: The study found vaccine-associated CD4 TCRs spanning spike, dominant at 160-218 and 743-854.

Trimming pared 2 bases from V and 6 bases from J, leaving 11 bases between. There are 14 residues in the CDR3. Germline V gene sequence: CDR1 SGHVS, CDR2 FQNEAQ. Sequenced by immunoSEQ multiplex PCR; TCRdb stores in-frame clones only, minus some. The sample contains more than 80,000 clones, roughly 91% of which appear only once. To note about this clone: Its specificity is unknown.

This rearrangement joins TRBV7-8 to TRBJ2-1; possible D gene TRBD2, 6 bases. The specimen was peripheral blood, collected 28 days after the second AZD1222 dose. The sequence derives from an adult who received the AZD1222 COVID-19 vaccine. CDR3 in DNA: TGTGCCAGCAGCTTATCCAATAGCGGCAATGAGCAGTTCTTC. Translation gives CASSLSNSGNEQFF.